The 11 T cell receptor beta chains listed next were all sequenced from one sample in a study of CD4 T cells in relation to SARS-CoV-2 and coronaviruses. The unexposed donors gave CD4+ T cells in about 2010-2018, prior to COVID-19. Isolation of CD4+ T cells took place after about 9 days in culture. These receptors lack a known antigen. Clones were read by immunoSEQ multiplex PCR, and TCRdb kept only the in-frame ones, dropping some. The sample holds over 25,000 clones, 75% seen once. The sample taken for sequencing was CD4+ T cells from PBMCs, cultured in vitro. These receptors originate from a human donor in good health.

This chain links TRBV4-3 with TRBJ2-7; 9 nucleotides align to TRBD1. Germline CDR1 and CDR2: LGHNA and YSLEER. The CDR3 sequence is 15 residues long. Trimming removed 2 bases from V and 1 base from J; junction bases left unmatched: 3. The CDR3, as DNA: TGCGCCAGCAGCCAAACGGGACAGGGATCCTACGAGCAGTACTTC. It encodes CASSQTGQGSYEQYF.

This chain uses TRBV28 with TRBJ1-3; perhaps TRBD1 as D (5 bases). V was shortened by 7 bases and J by 1 base, with 11 bases between the two germline ends. This CDR3 is built from 14 residues. Germline CDR1 reads MDHEN; CDR2 reads SYDVKM. The CDR3 region is CASKLGGSGNTIYF. The CDR3 bases are TGTGCCAGCAAACTCGGGGGTTCTGGAAACACCATATATTTT. The complete variable domain, with remaining parts taken from reference TRBV28 and TRBJ1-3, reads DVKVTQSSRYLVKRTGEKVFLECVQDMDHENMFWYRQDPGLGLRLIYFSYDVKMKEKGDIPEGYSVSREKKERFSLILESASTNQTSMYLCASKLGGSGNTIYFGEGSWLTVV.

CDR3 bases: TGTGCCAGCAGCCAGGGTGGGAACACTGAAGCTTTCTTT. This translates into CASSQGGNTEAFF. This rearrangement joins TRBV12-3 or TRBV12-4 to TRBJ1-1, with D maybe TRBD1 (5 bases). Trimming cost V 6 bases and J 1 base, with 9 bases left between them. The CDR3 extends over 13 amino acids.

The chain's CDR3 is CASSSGTGYQPQHF. The CDR3 nucleotides read TGTGCCAGCAGTTCCGGGACAGGGTATCAGCCCCAGCATTTT. This chain links TRBV27 with TRBJ1-5; the match to TRBD1 covers 9 bases. The germline gives CDR1 MNHEY, CDR2 SMNVEV (reference sequence). Trimming cost V 4 bases and J 5 bases; bases outside gene matches: 3. The CDR3 is 14 amino acids.

The V gene is TRBV30, the J gene TRBJ2-3; D unclear. Deletions cut 3 bases from V and 6 bases from J, with 7 bases between. The CDR3 length is 11 residues. Germline CDR1 is GTSNPN and CDR2 is SVGIG (reference sequence). The DNA for the CDR3 is TGTGCCTGGAGGCTTGAGGATACGCAGTATTTT. Its protein product is CAWRLEDTQYF.

The chain carries TRBV7-2 and TRBJ2-5, with 10 bases matching TRBD2. Germline-derived CDR1 and CDR2 are SGHTA and FQGNSA. CDR3 length: 17 residues. V was pared by 1 base and J by 7 bases, with 12 bases of the junction left unmatched. CDR3 amino acids: CASSLEASGSSRGTQYF. CDR3 nucleotide sequence: TGTGCCAGCAGCTTAGAGGCTAGCGGGAGCTCTCGGGGGACCCAGTACTTC.

The chain recombines TRBV5-1 with TRBJ1-1; D possibly corresponds to TRBD1 (6 bases). The V end lost 7 bases, the J end lost 1 base, and 11 bases lay between the germline ends. This CDR3 contains 13 residues. Looked up from germline, CDR1 is SGHRS and CDR2 is YFSETQ. CDR3 nucleotides: TGCGCCAGCTACGGGACATCGAACACTGAAGCTTTCTTT. It encodes CASYGTSNTEAFF. The whole variable domain, filled in from reference TRBV5-1 and TRBJ1-1, reads KAGVTQTPRYLIKTRGQQVTLSCSPISGHRSVSWYQQTPGQGLQFLFEYFSETQRNKGNFPGRFSGRQFSNSRSEMNVSTLELGDSALYLCASYGTSNTEAFFGQGTRLTVV.

The V call is TRBV18, the J call TRBJ2-7; D gene unclear. The V gene lost 0 bases and the J gene lost 6 bases, with 12 bases spanning the gap. From germline, CDR1 is KGHSH and CDR2 LQKENI. The CDR3 has 14 amino acids. CDR3 amino acids: CASSPPVGNSEQYF. The CDR3 nucleotides read TGTGCCAGCTCACCACCGGTAGGGAATAGCGAGCAGTACTTC.

The chain is built from TRBV9 and TRBJ2-3; no reliable D call. V dropped 0 bases and J dropped 1 base, with 9 bases sitting between them. CDR3 length: 15 amino acids. CDR1 and CDR2 (germline): SGDLS, YYNGEE. DNA for the CDR3: TGTGCCAGCAGCGTAGAGCCTCTACGCACAGATACGCAGTATTTT. Residues: CASSVEPLRTDTQYF.

The chain couples TRBV28 to TRBJ2-3; the D gene is possibly TRBD2 (6 bases). The length of the CDR3 is 14 residues. From germline, CDR1 is MDHEN and CDR2 SYDVKM. The ends were cut back, 7 bases at V and 2 bases at J, with 13 bases in the middle. The CDR3 loop reads CASNSGLLTDTQYF. Written as DNA, the CDR3 is TGTGCCAGCAACTCGGGACTGCTCACAGATACGCAGTATTTT.

This chain uses TRBV19 with TRBJ1-2; no clear D. This CDR3 has 14 amino acids. V lost 3 bases, J lost 8 bases, and 16 bases lay in between. Germline lookup yields CDR1 LNHDA and CDR2 SQIVND (reference sequence). CDR3 amino acids: CASSMGSNLLGYTF. CDR3 in DNA: TGTGCCAGTAGTATGGGGTCTAACCTCCTGGGCTACACCTTC.